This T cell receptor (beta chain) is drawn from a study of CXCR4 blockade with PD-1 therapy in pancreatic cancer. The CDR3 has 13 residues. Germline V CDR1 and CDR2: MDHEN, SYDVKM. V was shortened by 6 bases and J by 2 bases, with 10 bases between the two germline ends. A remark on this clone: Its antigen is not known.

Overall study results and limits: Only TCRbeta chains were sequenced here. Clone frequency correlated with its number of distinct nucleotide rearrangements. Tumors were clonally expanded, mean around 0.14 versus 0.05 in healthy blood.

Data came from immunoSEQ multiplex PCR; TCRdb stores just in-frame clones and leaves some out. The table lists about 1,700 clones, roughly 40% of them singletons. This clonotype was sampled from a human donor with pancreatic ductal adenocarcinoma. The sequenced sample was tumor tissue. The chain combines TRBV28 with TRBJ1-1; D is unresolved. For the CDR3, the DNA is TGTGCCAGCAGAAAGGAGGGCAACACTGAAGCTTTCTTT. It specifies CASRKEGNTEAFF.